This T cell receptor beta chain emerged from a study of a mutant IDH1 vaccine in newly diagnosed glioma. CDR3 length equals 12 residues. Trimming removed 0 bases from V and 5 bases from J, with 4 bases in between. Germline assignment: CDR1 SGDLS and CDR2 YYNGEE. TCRdb's table, derived via immunoSEQ multiplex PCR, lists solely in-frame clones and lacks some. The sample lists tens of thousands of clones; roughly 80% were seen once. Details on this clone: What it recognizes is unknown.

Time point denoted: week 47, end of study. Every vaccine dose comprised 300 ug of mutant IDH1 20-mer peptide plus topical imiquimod. There were eight vaccinations for patients, given in weeks 1, 3, 5, 7, 11, 15, 19 and 23. Each tumor in the donors was a new WHO grade 3 or 4 astrocytoma, IDH1-mutant and ATRX-lost. This sequence originates from a middle-aged man with glioma. The gene calls are TRBV9 and TRBJ2-3, with D unclear. The material was PBMCs, obtained from a glioma patient whose treatment included an IDH1 peptide vaccine. CDR3 loop: CASSVEQDTQYF. The CDR3 DNA is TGTGCCAGCAGCGTAGAACAAGATACGCAGTATTTT. Based on the CDR3 plus reference TRBV9 and TRBJ2-3, the full variable domain is DSGVTQTPKHLITATGQRVTLRCSPRSGDLSVYWYQQSLDQGLQFLIQYYNGEERAKGNILERFSAQQFPDLHSELNLSSLELGDSALYFCASSVEQDTQYFGPGTRLTVL.